The entry that follows covers one TCR beta chain sequence. The donors were adults (healthy and HIV-negative) with no recent acute infections or vaccinations. Adult Caucasians living in Nashville, Tennessee made up all of the donors. The CDR3 extends over 13 amino acids. Looked up from germline, CDR1 is SQVTM and CDR2 is ANQGSEA. This entry comes from a study of shared clonotypes between healthy human individuals. Study-wide context: CD4 naive cells filled three plates per donor, CD4 memory three, CD8 naive two and CD8 memory one.

Profiling relied on immunoSEQ multiplex PCR, and the TCRdb table lists in-frame clones only, not all of them. The repertoire includes about 2.3 million clones, approximately 93% of them detected once, and about 0.39% sits in the top ten. The chain couples TRBV29-1 to TRBJ2-5, with TRBD2 as a possible D gene (6 bases). The J call may not be correct, given that the DNA end is closer to TRBJ2-7. Sequenced: naive CD4+ T cells from PBMCs. As to subset: CD45RA+ positively selected. The sequence was obtained from a man aged 18 to 30 in good health. Some clones in this sample may be carry-over from other donors' samples. The CDR3 bases are TGCAGCGTCGGGGGTCAGGGTGGACACGAGCAGTACTTC. Its translation is CSVGGQGGHEQYF.